The T cell receptor (beta chain) under discussion was sequenced for a study of beta chain features in type 1 diabetes. Overall study results and limits: Researchers reported that naive, central memory and Treg TCRB repertoires appeared more similar in patients than in healthy donors. In every one of the four CD4+ subsets, TCRB CDR3s were moderately but significantly shorter in Type 1 diabetes patients.

This clone was seen only a few times. Its specificity is not known. Every bit of the isolated RNA underwent reverse transcription, so sequencing read expressed TCRB transcripts. The study sequenced naive, central memory and regulatory T cell samples to an average of roughly 3.8 million reads. Sequencing was performed with immunoSEQ multiplex PCR; in TCRdb, only in-frame clones are kept and a portion is missing. The sample lists more than 110,000 clones; 6.9% were seen once. Germline CDR1 is MNHEY and CDR2 is SMNVEV (reference sequence). This CDR3 spans 14 amino acids. Deletions cut 8 bases from V and 1 base from J, with 11 bases between.

Sequenced sample: central memory CD4+ T cells from blood. This sequence originates from a woman in her 30s in good health. The chain recombines TRBV27 with TRBJ2-2; the D gene is possibly TRBD2 (6 bases). CDR3 DNA: TGTGCCAGCGGGGGAGGCATGAACACCGGGGAGCTGTTTTTT. As protein: CASGGGMNTGELFF.